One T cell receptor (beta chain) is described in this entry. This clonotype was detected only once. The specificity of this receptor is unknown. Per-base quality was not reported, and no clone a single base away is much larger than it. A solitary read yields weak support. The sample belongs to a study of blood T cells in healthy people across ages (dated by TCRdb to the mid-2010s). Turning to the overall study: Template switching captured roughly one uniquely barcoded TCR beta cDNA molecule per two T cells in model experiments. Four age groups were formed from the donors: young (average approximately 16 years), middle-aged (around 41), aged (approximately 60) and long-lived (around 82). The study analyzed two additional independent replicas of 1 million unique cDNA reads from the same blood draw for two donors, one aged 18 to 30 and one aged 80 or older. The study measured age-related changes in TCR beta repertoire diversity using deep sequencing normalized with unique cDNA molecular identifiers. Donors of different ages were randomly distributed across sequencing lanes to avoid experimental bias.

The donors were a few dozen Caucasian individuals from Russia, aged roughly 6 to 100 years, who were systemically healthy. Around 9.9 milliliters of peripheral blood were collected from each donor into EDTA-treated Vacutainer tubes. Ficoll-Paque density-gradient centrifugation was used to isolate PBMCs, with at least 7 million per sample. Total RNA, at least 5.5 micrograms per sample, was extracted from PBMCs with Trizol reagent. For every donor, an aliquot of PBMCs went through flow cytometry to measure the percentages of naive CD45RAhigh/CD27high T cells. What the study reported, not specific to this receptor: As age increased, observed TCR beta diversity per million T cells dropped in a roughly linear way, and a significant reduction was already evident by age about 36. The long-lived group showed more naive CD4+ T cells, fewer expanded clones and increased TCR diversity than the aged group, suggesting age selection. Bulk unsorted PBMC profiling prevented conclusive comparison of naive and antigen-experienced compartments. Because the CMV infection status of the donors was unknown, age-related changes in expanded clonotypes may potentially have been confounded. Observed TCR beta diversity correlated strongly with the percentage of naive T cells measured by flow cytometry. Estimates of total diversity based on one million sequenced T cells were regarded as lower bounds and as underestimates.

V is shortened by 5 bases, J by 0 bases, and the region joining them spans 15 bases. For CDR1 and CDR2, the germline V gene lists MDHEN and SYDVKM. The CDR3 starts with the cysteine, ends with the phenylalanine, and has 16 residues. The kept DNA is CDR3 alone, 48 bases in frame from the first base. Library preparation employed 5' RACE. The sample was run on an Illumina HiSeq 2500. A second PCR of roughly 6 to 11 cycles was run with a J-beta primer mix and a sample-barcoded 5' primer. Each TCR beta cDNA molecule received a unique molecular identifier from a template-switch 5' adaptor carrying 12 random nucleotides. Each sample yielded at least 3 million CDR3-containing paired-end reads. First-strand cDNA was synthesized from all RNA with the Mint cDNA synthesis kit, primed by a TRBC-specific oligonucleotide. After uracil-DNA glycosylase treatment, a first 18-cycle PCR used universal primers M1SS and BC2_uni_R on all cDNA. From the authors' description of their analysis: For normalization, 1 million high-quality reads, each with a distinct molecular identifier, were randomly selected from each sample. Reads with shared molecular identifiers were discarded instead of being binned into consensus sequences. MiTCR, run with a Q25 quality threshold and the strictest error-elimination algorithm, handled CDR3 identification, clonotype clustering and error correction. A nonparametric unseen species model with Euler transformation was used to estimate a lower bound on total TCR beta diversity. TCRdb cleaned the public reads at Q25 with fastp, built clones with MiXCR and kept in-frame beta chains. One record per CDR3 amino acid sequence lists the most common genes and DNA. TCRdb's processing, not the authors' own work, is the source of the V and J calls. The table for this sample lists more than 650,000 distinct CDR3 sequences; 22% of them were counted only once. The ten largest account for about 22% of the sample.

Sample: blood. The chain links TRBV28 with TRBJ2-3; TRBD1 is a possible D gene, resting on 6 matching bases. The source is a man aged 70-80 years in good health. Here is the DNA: TGTGCCAGCAGTGCCCCAGGGGCAGCTAGCACAGATACGCAGTATTTT. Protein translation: CASSAPGAASTDTQYF.